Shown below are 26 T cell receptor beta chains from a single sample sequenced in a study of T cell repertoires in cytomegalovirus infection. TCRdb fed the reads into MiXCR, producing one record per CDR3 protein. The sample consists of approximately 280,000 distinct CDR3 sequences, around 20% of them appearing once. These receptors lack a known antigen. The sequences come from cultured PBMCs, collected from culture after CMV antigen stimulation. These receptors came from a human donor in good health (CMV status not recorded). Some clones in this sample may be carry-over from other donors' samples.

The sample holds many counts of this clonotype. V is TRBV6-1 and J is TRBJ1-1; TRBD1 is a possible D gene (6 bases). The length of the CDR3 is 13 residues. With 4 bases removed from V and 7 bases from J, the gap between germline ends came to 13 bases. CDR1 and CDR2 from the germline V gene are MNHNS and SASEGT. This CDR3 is CASSGVPRGEAFF. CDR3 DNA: TGTGCCAGCAGTGGTGTACCCAGGGGTGAAGCTTTCTTT.

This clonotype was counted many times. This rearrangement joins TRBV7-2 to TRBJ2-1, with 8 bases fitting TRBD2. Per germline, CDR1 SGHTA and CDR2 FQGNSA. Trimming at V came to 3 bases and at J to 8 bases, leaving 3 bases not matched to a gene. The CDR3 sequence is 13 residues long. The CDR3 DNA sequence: TGTGCCAGCAGCTTTGGACTAGCATATGAGCAGTTCTTC. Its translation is CASSFGLAYEQFF.

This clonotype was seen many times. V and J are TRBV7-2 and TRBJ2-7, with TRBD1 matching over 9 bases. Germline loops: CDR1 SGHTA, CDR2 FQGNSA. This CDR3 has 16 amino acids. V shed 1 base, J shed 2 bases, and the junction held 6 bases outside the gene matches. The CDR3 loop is CASSLDRDRVTYEQYF. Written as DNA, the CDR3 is TGTGCCAGCAGCTTAGACCGGGACAGGGTGACCTACGAGCAGTACTTC.

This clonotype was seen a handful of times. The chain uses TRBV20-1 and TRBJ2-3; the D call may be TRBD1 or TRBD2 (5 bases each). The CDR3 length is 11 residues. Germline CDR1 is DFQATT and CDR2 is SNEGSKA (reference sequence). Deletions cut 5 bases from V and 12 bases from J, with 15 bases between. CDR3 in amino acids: CSASSGRPQYF. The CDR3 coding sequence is TGCAGTGCTTCCTCGGGACGGCCCCAGTATTTT.

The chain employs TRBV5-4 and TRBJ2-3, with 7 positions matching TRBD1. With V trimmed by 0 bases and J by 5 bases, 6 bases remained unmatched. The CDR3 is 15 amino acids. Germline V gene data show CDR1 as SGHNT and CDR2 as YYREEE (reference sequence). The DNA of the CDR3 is TGTGCCAGCAGCTTGGGTACAGGGGCGAGAGATACGCAGTATTTT. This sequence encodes CASSLGTGARDTQYF.

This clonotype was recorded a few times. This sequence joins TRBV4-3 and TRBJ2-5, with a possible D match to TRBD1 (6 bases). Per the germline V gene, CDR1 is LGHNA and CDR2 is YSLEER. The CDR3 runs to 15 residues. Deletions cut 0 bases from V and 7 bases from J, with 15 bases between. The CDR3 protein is CASSQDSGGGGTQYF. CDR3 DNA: TGCGCCAGCAGCCAAGATAGTGGTGGGGGCGGGACCCAGTACTTC.

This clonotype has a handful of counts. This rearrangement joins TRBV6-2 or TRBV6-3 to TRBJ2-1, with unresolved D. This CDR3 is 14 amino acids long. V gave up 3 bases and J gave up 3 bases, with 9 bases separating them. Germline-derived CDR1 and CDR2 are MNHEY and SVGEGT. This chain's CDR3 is CASSYQWDYNEQFF. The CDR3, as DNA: TGTGCCAGCAGTTATCAGTGGGACTACAATGAGCAGTTCTTC.

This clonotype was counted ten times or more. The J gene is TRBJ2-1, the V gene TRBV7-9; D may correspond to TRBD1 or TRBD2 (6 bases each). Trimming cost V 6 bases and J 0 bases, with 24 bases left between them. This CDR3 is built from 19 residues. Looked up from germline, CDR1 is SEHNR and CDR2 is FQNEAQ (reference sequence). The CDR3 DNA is TGTGCCAGCAGGGGAAGGGGGACTCGCCGCCGGGACTCCTACAATGAGCAGTTCTTC. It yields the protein CASRGRGTRRRDSYNEQFF.

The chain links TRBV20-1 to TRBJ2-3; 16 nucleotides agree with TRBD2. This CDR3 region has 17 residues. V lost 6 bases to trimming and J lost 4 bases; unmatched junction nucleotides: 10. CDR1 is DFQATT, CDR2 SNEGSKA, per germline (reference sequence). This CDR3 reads CSATPGLAGGPADTQYF. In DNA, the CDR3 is TGCAGTGCAACTCCGGGACTAGCGGGAGGGCCCGCAGATACGCAGTATTTT.

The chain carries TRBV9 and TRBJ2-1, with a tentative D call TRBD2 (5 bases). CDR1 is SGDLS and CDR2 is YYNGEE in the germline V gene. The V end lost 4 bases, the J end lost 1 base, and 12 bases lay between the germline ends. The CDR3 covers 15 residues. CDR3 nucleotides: TGTGCCAGCAGCCCCCTAGCTGAATCCTACAATGAGCAGTTCTTC. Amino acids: CASSPLAESYNEQFF.

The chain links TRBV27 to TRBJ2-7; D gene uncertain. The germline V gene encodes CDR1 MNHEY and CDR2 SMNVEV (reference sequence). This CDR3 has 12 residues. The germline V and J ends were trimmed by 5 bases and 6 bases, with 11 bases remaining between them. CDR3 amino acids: CASSHLRTEQYF. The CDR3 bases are TGTGCCAGCAGTCACCTCCGGACCGAGCAGTACTTC.

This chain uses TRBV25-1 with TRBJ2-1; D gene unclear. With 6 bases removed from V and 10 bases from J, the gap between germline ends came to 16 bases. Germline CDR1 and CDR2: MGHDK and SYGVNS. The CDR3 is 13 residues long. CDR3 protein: CASSPRAVGEQFF. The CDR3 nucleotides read TGTGCCAGCAGCCCCCGGGCAGTCGGCGAGCAGTTCTTC.

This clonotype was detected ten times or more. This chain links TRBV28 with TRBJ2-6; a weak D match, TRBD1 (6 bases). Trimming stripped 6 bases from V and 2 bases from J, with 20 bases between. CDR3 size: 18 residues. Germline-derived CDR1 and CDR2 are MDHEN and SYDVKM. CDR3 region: CASRALWAGDTGANVLTF. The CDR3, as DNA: TGTGCCAGCAGGGCCTTGTGGGCAGGGGACACTGGGGCCAACGTCCTGACTTTC.

The CDR3 bases are TGTGCCAGCTCACCACGGCGGGAGCAAGATACGCAGTATTTT. Amino acid sequence: CASSPRREQDTQYF. The chain is built from TRBV18 and TRBJ2-3; 7 bases fit TRBD2. V was clipped by 1 base and J by 5 bases; unmatched bases: 3. The V gene's germline CDR1 is KGHSH and CDR2 LQKENI. This CDR3 spans 14 amino acids.

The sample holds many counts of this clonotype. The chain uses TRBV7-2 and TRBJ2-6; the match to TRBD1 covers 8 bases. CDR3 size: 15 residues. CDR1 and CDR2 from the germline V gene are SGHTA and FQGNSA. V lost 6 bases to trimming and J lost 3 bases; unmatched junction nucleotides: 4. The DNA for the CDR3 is TGTGCCAGCAGTTCCAGGGGGCTTGGGGCCAACGTCCTGACTTTC. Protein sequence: CASSSRGLGANVLTF.

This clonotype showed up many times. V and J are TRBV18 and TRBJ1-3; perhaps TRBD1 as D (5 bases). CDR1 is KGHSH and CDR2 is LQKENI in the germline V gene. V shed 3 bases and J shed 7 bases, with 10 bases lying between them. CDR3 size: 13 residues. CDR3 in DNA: TGTGCCAGCTCACCGCAGGGAACGAACACCATATATTTT. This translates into CASSPQGTNTIYF.

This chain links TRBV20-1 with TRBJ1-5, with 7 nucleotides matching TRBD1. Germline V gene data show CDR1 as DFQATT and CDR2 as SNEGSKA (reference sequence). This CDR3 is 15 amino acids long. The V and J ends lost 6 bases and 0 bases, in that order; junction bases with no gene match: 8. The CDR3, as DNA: TGCAGTGCCCTCCCGACAGGGTATAGCAATCAGCCCCAGCATTTT. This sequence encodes CSALPTGYSNQPQHF.

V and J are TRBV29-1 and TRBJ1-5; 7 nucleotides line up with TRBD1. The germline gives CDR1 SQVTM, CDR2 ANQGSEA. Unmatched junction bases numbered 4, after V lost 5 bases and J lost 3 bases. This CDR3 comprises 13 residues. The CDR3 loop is CSVSTGTNQPQHF. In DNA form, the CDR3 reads TGCAGCGTTTCGACAGGGACCAATCAGCCCCAGCATTTT.

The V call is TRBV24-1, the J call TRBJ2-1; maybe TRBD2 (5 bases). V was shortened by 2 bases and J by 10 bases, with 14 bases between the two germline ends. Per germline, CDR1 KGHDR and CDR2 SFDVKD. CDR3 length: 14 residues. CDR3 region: CATSDSRAEREQFF. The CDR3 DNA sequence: TGTGCCACCAGTGATTCCCGAGCCGAGCGGGAGCAGTTCTTC.

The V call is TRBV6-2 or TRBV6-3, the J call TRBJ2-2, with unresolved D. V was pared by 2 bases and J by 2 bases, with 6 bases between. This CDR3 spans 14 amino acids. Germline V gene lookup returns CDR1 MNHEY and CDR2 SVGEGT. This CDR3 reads CASSYGANTGELFF. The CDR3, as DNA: TGTGCCAGCAGTTACGGAGCTAACACCGGGGAGCTGTTTTTT.

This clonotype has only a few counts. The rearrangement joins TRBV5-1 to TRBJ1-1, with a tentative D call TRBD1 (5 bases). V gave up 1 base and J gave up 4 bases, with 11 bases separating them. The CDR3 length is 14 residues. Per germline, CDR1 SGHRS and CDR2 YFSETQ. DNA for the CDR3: TGCGCCAGCAGCTTGACGGGACGGATCACTGAAGCTTTCTTT. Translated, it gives CASSLTGRITEAFF. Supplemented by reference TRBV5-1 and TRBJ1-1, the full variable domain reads KAGVTQTPRYLIKTRGQQVTLSCSPISGHRSVSWYQQTPGQGLQFLFEYFSETQRNKGNFPGRFSGRQFSNSRSEMNVSTLELGDSALYLCASSLTGRITEAFFGQGTRLTVV.

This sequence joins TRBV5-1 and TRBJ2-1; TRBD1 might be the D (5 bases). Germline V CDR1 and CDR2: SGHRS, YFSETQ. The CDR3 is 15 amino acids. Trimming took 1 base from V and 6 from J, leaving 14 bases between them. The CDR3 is CASSLRQPQVNEQFF. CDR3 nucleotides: TGCGCCAGCAGCTTGCGACAGCCTCAGGTCAATGAGCAGTTCTTC.

CDR3 DNA: TGTGCCAGCAGTTTATCAGCGGCCCAAGAGACCCAGTACTTC. Its protein is CASSLSAAQETQYF. The chain uses TRBV12-3 or TRBV12-4 and TRBJ2-5, with a weak D call TRBD2 (5 bases). There are 14 residues in the CDR3. With 2 bases removed from V and 1 base from J, the gap between germline ends came to 8 bases.

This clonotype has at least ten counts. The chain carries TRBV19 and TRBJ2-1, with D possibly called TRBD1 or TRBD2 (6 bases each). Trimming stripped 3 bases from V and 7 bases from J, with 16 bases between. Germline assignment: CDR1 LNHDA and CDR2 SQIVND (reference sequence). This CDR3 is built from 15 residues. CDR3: CASSIPGGAGNEQFF. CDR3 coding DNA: TGTGCCAGTAGTATCCCCGGGGGCGCGGGTAATGAGCAGTTCTTC.

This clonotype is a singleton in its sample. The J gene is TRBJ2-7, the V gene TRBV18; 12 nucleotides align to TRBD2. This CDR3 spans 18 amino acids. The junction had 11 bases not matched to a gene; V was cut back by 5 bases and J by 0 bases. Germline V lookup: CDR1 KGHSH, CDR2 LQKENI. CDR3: CASSFRGLAGGPSYEQYV. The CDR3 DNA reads TGTGCCAGCTCATTTAGGGGGCTAGCGGGAGGGCCCTCCTACGAGCAGTACGTC.

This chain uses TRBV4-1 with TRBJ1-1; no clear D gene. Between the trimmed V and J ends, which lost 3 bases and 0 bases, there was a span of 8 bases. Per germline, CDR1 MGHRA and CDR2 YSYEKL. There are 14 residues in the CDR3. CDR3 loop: CASSQANLNTEAFF. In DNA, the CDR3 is TGCGCCAGCAGCCAGGCAAACTTGAACACTGAAGCTTTCTTT.